Below are 28 T cell receptor beta chains sequenced from a single sample in a study of cytomegalovirus exposure and HLA in healthy donors. 13 Jbeta primers and 60 Vbeta primers were used for the PCR. Clones were sequenced by immunoSEQ multiplex PCR, and TCRdb holds only the in-frame ones, with some missing. The repertoire holds roughly 160,000 clones, with 80% as singletons. The specimen sequenced was PBMCs. Every receptor here comes from a man aged 30 to 39 in good health and CMV-seronegative.

This clone has just a few counts. The chain couples TRBV27 to TRBJ1-5; possibly TRBD1 for D (5 bases). This CDR3 has 14 amino acids. Germline lookup yields CDR1 MNHEY and CDR2 SMNVEV (reference sequence). Trimming removed 7 bases at V and 0 bases at J, with 10 bases between. CDR3 coding DNA: TGTGCCAGCAACCCGACAGATAGCAATCAGCCCCAGCATTTT. Amino acids: CASNPTDSNQPQHF.

The chain couples TRBV28 to TRBJ1-1; D remains unclear. Germline V gene sequence: CDR1 MDHEN, CDR2 SYDVKM. The CDR3 consists of 13 residues. Between the trimmed V and J ends, which lost 4 bases and 4 bases, there was a span of 10 bases. In DNA, the CDR3 is TGTGCCAGCAGTTCCCGACTGGGCACTGAAGCTTTCTTT. This sequence encodes CASSSRLGTEAFF.

This clone was picked up one time. The CDR3 loop is CASSLQGRGSPLHF. The CDR3 DNA sequence: TGTGCCAGCAGTTTACAGGGTAGGGGTTCACCCCTCCACTTT. This chain joins TRBV27 and TRBJ1-6; TRBD1 might be the D (5 bases). The CDR3 is made up of 14 amino acids. Germline loops: CDR1 MNHEY, CDR2 SMNVEV (reference sequence). The V gene lost 2 bases and the J gene lost 9 bases, with 11 bases spanning the gap.

This chain connects TRBV12-5 to TRBJ2-1, with 8 nucleotides matching TRBD2. The CDR3 contains 15 residues. Germline CDR1 is LGHNT and CDR2 is FRNRAP. V shed 3 bases and J 5 bases; nucleotides not matched to a gene: 6. The CDR3 protein is CASGFGLARNNEQFF. For the CDR3, the DNA is TGTGCTAGTGGTTTTGGACTAGCTAGGAACAATGAGCAGTTCTTC.

The chain recombines TRBV6-6 with TRBJ1-1; a possible D gene is TRBD1 (5 bases). The CDR3 totals 14 residues. Germline loops: CDR1 MNHNY, CDR2 SVGAGI (reference sequence). Trimming removed 3 bases at V and 8 bases at J, with 16 bases between. The CDR3 sequence: CASSYGAPSLEAFF. The CDR3 nucleotides are TGTGCCAGCAGTTATGGGGCCCCAAGTCTCGAAGCTTTCTTT.

The chain combines TRBV18 with TRBJ1-5; 8 bases fit TRBD1. After removal of 4 bases from V and 0 bases from J, the junction contained 8 bases not matched to a gene. This CDR3 has 17 residues. CDR1 is KGHSH, CDR2 LQKENI, per germline. The CDR3 region has the DNA TGTGCCAGCTCACTTGACAGGGGAGGAAATAGCAATCAGCCCCAGCATTTT. Amino acid sequence: CASSLDRGGNSNQPQHF.

This clone was observed a handful of times. The chain employs TRBV6-4 and TRBJ2-7; D may be TRBD2 (6 bases). Trimming cost V 11 bases and J 2 bases, with 16 bases left between them. Germline V gives CDR1 MRHNA, CDR2 SNTAGT. The length of the CDR3 is 13 residues. The CDR3 bases are TGTGCCGGCGGGGAACTAAAGCCCTACGAGCAGTACTTC. Amino acids: CAGGELKPYEQYF.

The genes are TRBV4-1 and TRBJ1-5; 12 bases match TRBD1. The CDR3 extends over 17 amino acids. The germline gives CDR1 MGHRA, CDR2 YSYEKL. V was clipped by 1 base and J by 4 bases; unmatched bases: 5. The CDR3 DNA follows: TGCGCCAGCAGCCAAGGGGGACAGGGGGCAAGAAATCAGCCCCAGCATTTT. This gives the protein CASSQGGQGARNQPQHF.

This clone showed up just a few times. J is TRBJ1-3 and V is TRBV30; D remains unclear. Germline V gene lookup returns CDR1 GTSNPN and CDR2 SVGIG (reference sequence). The germline V and J ends were trimmed by 5 bases and 0 bases, with 11 bases remaining between them. CDR3 length equals 14 residues. CDR3 nucleotide sequence: TGTGCCTGGGGGCCGGCTATCTCTGGAAACACCATATATTTT. It encodes CAWGPAISGNTIYF.

This sequence joins TRBV4-1 and TRBJ1-2; 11 positions match TRBD1. The CDR3 sequence is 20 residues long. J lost 3 bases, V lost 0 bases, and 15 bases had no gene match. CDR1 MGHRA and CDR2 YSYEKL come from the germline V gene. The CDR3: CASSQDLSGTGGGIDYGYTF. CDR3 DNA: TGCGCCAGCAGCCAAGATTTGTCCGGGACAGGGGGGGGAATAGACTATGGCTACACCTTC.

The chain combines TRBV4-3 with TRBJ2-3, with a possible D match to TRBD1 (6 bases). V was trimmed by 3 bases and J by 0 bases, leaving 10 bases between them. The CDR3 consists of 15 residues. Per the germline V gene, CDR1 is LGHNA and CDR2 is YSLEER. CDR3 sequence (DNA): TGCGCCAGCAGCCACAGGGGTAGGAGCACAGATACGCAGTATTTT. Amino acids: CASSHRGRSTDTQYF.

In nucleotides, the CDR3 is TGTGCCAGCAGTTCTCGACTAGCGGGAGGTAGGTTCCATGAGCAGTTCTTC. Amino acids: CASSSRLAGGRFHEQFF. V gene TRBV27 combines with J gene TRBJ2-1; 13 bases are a match to TRBD2. The CDR3 sequence is 17 residues long. CDR1 is MNHEY, CDR2 SMNVEV, per germline (reference sequence). The J segment lost 8 bases and the V segment lost 4 bases, leaving 11 bases of the junction unmatched.

The J gene is TRBJ2-1, the V gene TRBV5-1; no clear D gene. Deletions cut 0 bases from V and 5 bases from J, with 9 bases between. The CDR3 is 14 residues long. Germline V gene lookup returns CDR1 SGHRS and CDR2 YFSETQ. CDR3 in DNA: TGCGCCAGCAGCTTGGCCGCGGCGAACAATGAGCAGTTCTTC. Its translation is CASSLAAANNEQFF.

The chain couples TRBV6-1 to TRBJ2-1, with a possible D match to TRBD2 (6 bases). Germline CDR1 is MNHNS and CDR2 is SASEGT. The CDR3 extends over 14 amino acids. V lost 8 bases and J 5 bases, leaving 16 bases between the germline ends. CDR3 nucleotides: TGTGCCAGCTGCGGGGTTACCCCCAACAATGAGCAGTTCTTC. It specifies CASCGVTPNNEQFF.

This chain connects TRBV30 to TRBJ1-5, with a possible D match to TRBD1 (6 bases). Trimming pared 1 base from V and 4 bases from J, leaving 17 bases between. The CDR3 length is 16 residues. CDR1 is GTSNPN and CDR2 is SVGIG in the germline V gene (reference sequence). The CDR3: CAWSETGLTLNQPQHF. CDR3 coding DNA: TGTGCCTGGAGTGAAACAGGGTTAACCTTAAATCAGCCCCAGCATTTT.

The rearrangement uses TRBV14 and TRBJ1-1, with 8 bases identical to TRBD1. The CDR3 has 17 residues. V shed 4 bases, J shed 0 bases, and the junction held 10 bases outside the gene matches. Germline CDR1 SGHDN, CDR2 FVKESK. The CDR3 region is CASSRGQGTTMNTEAFF. DNA for the CDR3: TGTGCCAGCAGCCGAGGACAGGGCACAACGATGAACACTGAAGCTTTCTTT.

This clone was detected once. This rearrangement joins TRBV5-6 to TRBJ1-2, with 7 bases fitting TRBD1. CDR1 and CDR2 from the germline V gene are SGHDT and YYEEEE. The CDR3 has 14 amino acids. V was pared by 3 bases and J by 3 bases, with 5 bases of the junction left unmatched. The DNA of the CDR3 is TGTGCCAGCAGCTCTCGGAGGGGGCACTATGGCTACACCTTC. Translating gives CASSSRRGHYGYTF.

V and J are TRBV9 and TRBJ2-1; unclear D gene. The V gene lost 0 bases and the J gene lost 4 bases, with 8 bases spanning the gap. This CDR3 has 14 amino acids. Germline assignment: CDR1 SGDLS and CDR2 YYNGEE. In DNA, the CDR3 is TGTGCCAGCAGCGTAGAGACAATTTACAATGAGCAGTTCTTC. Translated, it gives CASSVETIYNEQFF.

The V call is TRBV5-6, the J call TRBJ2-7; 12 nucleotides agree with TRBD2. CDR1 and CDR2 from the germline V gene are SGHDT and YYEEEE. Losses at the gene ends were 0 bases for V and 3 bases for J; bases not matched to a gene: 4. The CDR3 contains 16 residues. CDR3 region: CASSLGLAGDYYEQYF. Written as DNA, the CDR3 is TGTGCCAGCAGCTTGGGACTAGCGGGGGATTACTACGAGCAGTACTTC.

The gene calls are TRBV11-2 and TRBJ1-1; tentatively, D is TRBD1 (6 bases). V lost 2 bases and J 7 bases, leaving 17 bases between the germline ends. Germline loops: CDR1 SGHAT, CDR2 FQNNGV. The CDR3 length is 15 residues. Here the CDR3 reads CASSLRQARGDEAFF. The CDR3, as DNA: TGTGCCAGCAGCTTAAGACAGGCTCGAGGAGATGAAGCTTTCTTT.

V usage is TRBV28 and J usage is TRBJ2-2; D uncertain. The CDR3 contains 12 residues. V lost 9 bases and J lost 0, with 5 bases in between. Germline-derived CDR1 and CDR2 are MDHEN and SYDVKM. The CDR3 region has the DNA TGTGCCAGTACAGCGAACACCGGGGAGCTGTTTTTT. It specifies CASTANTGELFF. The full variable domain, its missing parts supplied by reference TRBV28 and TRBJ2-2, is DVKVTQSSRYLVKRTGEKVFLECVQDMDHENMFWYRQDPGLGLRLIYFSYDVKMKEKGDIPEGYSVSREKKERFSLILESASTNQTSMYLCASTANTGELFFGEGSRLTVL.

The rearrangement uses TRBV19 and TRBJ1-4; D unresolved. The CDR3 length is 16 residues. Trimming cost V 5 bases and J 5 bases, with 18 bases left between them. Germline lookup yields CDR1 LNHDA and CDR2 SQIVND (reference sequence). The CDR3 protein is CASSPYDGPGNEKLFF. CDR3 coding DNA: TGTGCCAGTAGTCCCTACGACGGCCCGGGAAATGAAAAACTGTTTTTT.

V gene TRBV28 combines with J gene TRBJ1-2; D possibly corresponds to TRBD1 (5 bases). Germline loops: CDR1 MDHEN, CDR2 SYDVKM. The CDR3 runs to 16 residues. V was trimmed by 2 bases and J by 2 bases, leaving 15 bases between them. In DNA form, the CDR3 reads TGTGCCAGCAGTTTAGCTACCCAGGGTAGAAACTATGGCTACACCTTC. Protein sequence: CASSLATQGRNYGYTF.

The rearrangement joins TRBV9 to TRBJ2-2; 12 bases map to TRBD2. The CDR3 totals 16 residues. V shed 0 bases and J 7 bases; nucleotides not matched to a gene: 4. The germline CDR1 and CDR2 sequences are SGDLS and YYNGEE. The CDR3 loop is CASSVERLAGVGELFF. The CDR3 coding sequence is TGTGCCAGCAGCGTAGAGAGACTAGCGGGAGTCGGGGAGCTGTTTTTT. The full variable domain, rest sourced from reference TRBV9 and TRBJ2-2, is DSGVTQTPKHLITATGQRVTLRCSPRSGDLSVYWYQQSLDQGLQFLIQYYNGEERAKGNILERFSAQQFPDLHSELNLSSLELGDSALYFCASSVERLAGVGELFFGEGSRLTVL.

In this sample, this clone turned up a few times. The CDR3 loop is CASSIDGQGSGGYTF. The CDR3 DNA reads TGTGCCAGTAGTATAGATGGACAGGGGTCCGGCGGCTACACCTTC. This chain links TRBV19 with TRBJ1-2, with 9 bases lining up with TRBD1. The germline V gene encodes CDR1 LNHDA and CDR2 SQIVND (reference sequence). This CDR3 spans 15 amino acids. Trimming cost V 0 bases and J 8 bases; bases outside gene matches: 7. Full variable domain (missing parts from reference TRBV19 and TRBJ1-2): DGGITQSPKYLFRKEGQNVTLSCEQNLNHDAMYWYRQDPGQGLRLIYYSQIVNDFQKGDIAEGYSVSREKKESFPLTVTSAQKNPTAFYLCASSIDGQGSGGYTFGSGTRLTVV.

The table lists this clone with a count of one. This CDR3 reads CASSLAQGAQRQYF. The CDR3 nucleotides read TGTGCCAGCAGCTTAGCGCAGGGGGCTCAACGGCAGTACTTC. The chain employs TRBV7-9 and TRBJ2-7; 8 bases agree with TRBD1. V was clipped by 0 bases and J by 9 bases; unmatched bases: 7. This CDR3 is 14 amino acids long. CDR1 and CDR2 from the germline V gene are SEHNR and FQNEAQ (reference sequence).

The sample holds a few counts of this clone. The chain carries TRBV5-1 and TRBJ2-1, with D unclear. Trimming took 1 base from V and 8 from J, leaving 10 bases between them. CDR3 size: 13 residues. Germline V CDR1 and CDR2: SGHRS, YFSETQ. The CDR3 coding sequence is TGCGCCAGCAGCTTGACCCTCGGTGATGAGCAGTTCTTC. This gives the protein CASSLTLGDEQFF.

CDR3 sequence: CASSPAAGNTIYF. CDR3 nucleotide sequence: TGTGCCAGCAGCCCCGCGGCTGGAAACACCATATATTTT. This chain uses TRBV5-4 with TRBJ1-3; no clear D. CDR3 length: 13 amino acids. Germline assignment: CDR1 SGHNT and CDR2 YYREEE (reference sequence). Trimming shortened V by 4 bases and J by 2 bases, and 7 bases separated the two germline ends.